This T cell receptor (beta chain) was identified during a study of CD4 T cell repertoires in COVID-19. Study details: Other coronavirus spike proteins restimulated relabeled CFSE-low cells expanded with IL-2 for around 10 days. Study-wide points: Between roughly 6.5 and 26% of SARS-CoV-2 clonotypes also appeared in SARS-CoV and/or HKU1 spike cultures. Two or all three memory subsets shared several highly expanded SARS-CoV-2-reactive clonotypes.

Notes on this clone: Its antigen is still unknown.

The CDR3 has 15 amino acids. V was pared by 2 bases and J by 2 bases, with 7 bases of the junction left unmatched. Germline CDR1 reads GTSNPN; CDR2 reads SVGIG (reference sequence). Profiling relied on immunoSEQ multiplex PCR, and the TCRdb table lists in-frame clones only, not all of them. Here the sample spans about 22,000 clones, 87% being singletons. Sequencing was done directly on freshly isolated, uncultured memory T cells. The V call is TRBV30, the J call TRBJ2-3; 7 nucleotides align to TRBD2. This sequence was found in a human donor who had COVID-19. The sequences come from central memory CD4+ T cells from blood, collected before the COVID-19 pandemic. CDR3 nucleotides: TGTGCCTGGAGTAGCGGCGGGACTAACACAGATACGCAGTATTTT. Its translation is CAWSSGGTNTDTQYF.